This T cell receptor (beta chain) appears in the sequencing data of a study of shared clonotypes between healthy human individuals. This clone appeared once. A single base separates this from a much larger clone, so it may be a read error. The identical CDR3 is also encoded by other nucleotide sequences in the sample. The assay was run at deep level. The sorted-subset replicate PCRs were given about 210 ng DNA, which is roughly 30,000 T cell genomes. Only in-frame clones appear in the TCRdb table, and some are missing; sequencing was by immunoSEQ multiplex PCR. Altogether roughly 2,500,000 clones are present, roughly 93% being singletons, with the ten largest covering roughly 0.36%. There are 11 residues in the CDR3. V gave up 2 bases and J gave up 2 bases, with 1 base separating them. CDR1 is SGHKS and CDR2 is YYEKEE in the germline V gene (reference sequence).

The chain employs TRBV5-5 and TRBJ1-1; D is unresolved. The receptor's source is a man in his late teens or twenties in good health. Some clones in this sample may be carry-over from other donors' samples. The sequencing sample was made of naive CD4+ T cells from PBMCs. The subset was: CD45RA+ positively selected. The CDR3 is CASSLNTEAFF. CDR3 DNA sequence: TGTGCCAGCAGCTTAAACACTGAAGCTTTCTTT.